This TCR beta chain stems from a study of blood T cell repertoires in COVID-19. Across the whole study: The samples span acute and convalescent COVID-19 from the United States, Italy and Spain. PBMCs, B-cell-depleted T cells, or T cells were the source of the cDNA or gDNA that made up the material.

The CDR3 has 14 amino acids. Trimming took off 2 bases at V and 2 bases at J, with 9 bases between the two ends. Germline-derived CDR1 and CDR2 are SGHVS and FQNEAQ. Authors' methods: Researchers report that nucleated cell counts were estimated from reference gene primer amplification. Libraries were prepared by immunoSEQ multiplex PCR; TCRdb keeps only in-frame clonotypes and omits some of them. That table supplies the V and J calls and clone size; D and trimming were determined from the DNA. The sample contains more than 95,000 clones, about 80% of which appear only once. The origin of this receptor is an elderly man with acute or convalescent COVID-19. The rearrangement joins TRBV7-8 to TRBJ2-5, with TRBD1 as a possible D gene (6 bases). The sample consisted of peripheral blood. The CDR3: CASSLQGRQETQYF. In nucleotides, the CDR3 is TGTGCCAGCAGCTTACAGGGGCGGCAAGAGACCCAGTACTTC.